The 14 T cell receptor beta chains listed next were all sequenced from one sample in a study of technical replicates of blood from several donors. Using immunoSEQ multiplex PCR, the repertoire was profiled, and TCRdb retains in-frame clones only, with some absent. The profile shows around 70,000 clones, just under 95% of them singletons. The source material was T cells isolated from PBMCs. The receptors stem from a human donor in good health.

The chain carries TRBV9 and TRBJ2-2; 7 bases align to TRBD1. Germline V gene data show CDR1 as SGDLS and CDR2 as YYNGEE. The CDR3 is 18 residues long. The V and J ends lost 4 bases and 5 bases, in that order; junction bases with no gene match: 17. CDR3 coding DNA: TGTGCCAGCAGCCACGGAATCCGGGACAGAAAAATAACCGGGGAGCTGTTTTTT. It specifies CASSHGIRDRKITGELFF.

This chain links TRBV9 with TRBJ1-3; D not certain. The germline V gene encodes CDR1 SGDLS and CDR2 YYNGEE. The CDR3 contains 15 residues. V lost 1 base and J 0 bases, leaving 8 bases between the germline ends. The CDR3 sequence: CASSVYSSSGNTIYF. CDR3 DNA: TGTGCCAGCAGCGTATATTCCAGCTCTGGAAACACCATATATTTT. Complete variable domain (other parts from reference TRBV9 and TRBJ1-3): DSGVTQTPKHLITATGQRVTLRCSPRSGDLSVYWYQQSLDQGLQFLIQYYNGEERAKGNILERFSAQQFPDLHSELNLSSLELGDSALYFCASSVYSSSGNTIYFGEGSWLTVV.

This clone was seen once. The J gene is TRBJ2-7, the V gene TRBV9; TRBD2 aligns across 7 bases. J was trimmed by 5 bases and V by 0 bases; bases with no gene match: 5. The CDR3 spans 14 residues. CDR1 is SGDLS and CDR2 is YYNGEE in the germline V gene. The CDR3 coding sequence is TGTGCCAGCAGCGTAGAGGCGGGAGCGGACGAGCAGTACTTC. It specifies CASSVEAGADEQYF.

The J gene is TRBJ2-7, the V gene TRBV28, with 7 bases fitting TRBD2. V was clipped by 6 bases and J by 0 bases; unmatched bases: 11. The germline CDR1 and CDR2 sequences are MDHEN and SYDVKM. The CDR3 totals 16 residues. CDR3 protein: CASRTAGAASSYEQYF. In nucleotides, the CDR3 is TGTGCCAGCAGGACGGCGGGAGCGGCGAGCTCCTACGAGCAGTACTTC.

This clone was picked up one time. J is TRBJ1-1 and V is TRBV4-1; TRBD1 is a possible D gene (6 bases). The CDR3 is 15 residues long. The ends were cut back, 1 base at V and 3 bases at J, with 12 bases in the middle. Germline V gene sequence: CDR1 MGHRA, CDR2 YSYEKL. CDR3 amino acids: CASSQVSSGDTEAFF. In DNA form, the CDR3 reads TGCGCCAGCAGCCAAGTCAGCTCAGGGGACACTGAAGCTTTCTTT.

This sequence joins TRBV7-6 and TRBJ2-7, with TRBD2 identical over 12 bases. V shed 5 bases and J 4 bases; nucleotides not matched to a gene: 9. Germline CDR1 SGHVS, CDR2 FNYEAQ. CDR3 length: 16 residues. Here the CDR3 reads CASSQGLAGDFYEQYF. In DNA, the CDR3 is TGTGCCAGCAGCCAGGGACTAGCGGGCGATTTTTACGAGCAGTACTTC. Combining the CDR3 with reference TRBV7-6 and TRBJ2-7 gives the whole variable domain GAGVSQSPRYKVTKRGQDVALRCDPISGHVSLYWYRQALGQGPEFLTYFNYEAQQDKSGLPNDRFSAERPEGSISTLTIQRTEQRDSAMYRCASSQGLAGDFYEQYFGPGTRLTVT.

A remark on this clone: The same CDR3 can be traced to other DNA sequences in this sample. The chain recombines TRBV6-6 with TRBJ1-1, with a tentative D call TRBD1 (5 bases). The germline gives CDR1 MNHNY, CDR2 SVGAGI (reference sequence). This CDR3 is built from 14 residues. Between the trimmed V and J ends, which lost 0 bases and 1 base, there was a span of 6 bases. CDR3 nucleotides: TGTGCCAGCAGTTACTCAGACAGGAACACTGAAGCTTTCTTT. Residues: CASSYSDRNTEAFF.

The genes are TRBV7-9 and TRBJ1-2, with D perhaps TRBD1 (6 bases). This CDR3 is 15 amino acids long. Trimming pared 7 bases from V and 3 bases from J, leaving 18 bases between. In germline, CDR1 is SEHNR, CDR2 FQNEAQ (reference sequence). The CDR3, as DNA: TGTGCCAGCAATCGTCCGGACAGCGACTACTATGGCTACACCTTC. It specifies CASNRPDSDYYGYTF.

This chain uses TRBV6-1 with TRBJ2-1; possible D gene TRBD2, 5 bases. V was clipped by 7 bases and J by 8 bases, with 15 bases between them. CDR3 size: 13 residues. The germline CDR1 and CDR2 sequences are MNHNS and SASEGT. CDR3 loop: CASTGTSFDEQFF. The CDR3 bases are TGTGCCAGCACCGGAACTAGTTTCGATGAGCAGTTCTTC.

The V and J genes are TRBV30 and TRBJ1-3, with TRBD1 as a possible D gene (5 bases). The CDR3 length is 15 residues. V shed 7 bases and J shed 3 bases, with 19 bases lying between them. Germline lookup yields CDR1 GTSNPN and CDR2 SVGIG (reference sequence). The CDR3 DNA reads TGTGCCTCAGTGGGGCAGGTGTATAATGGAAACACCATATATTTT. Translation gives CASVGQVYNGNTIYF.

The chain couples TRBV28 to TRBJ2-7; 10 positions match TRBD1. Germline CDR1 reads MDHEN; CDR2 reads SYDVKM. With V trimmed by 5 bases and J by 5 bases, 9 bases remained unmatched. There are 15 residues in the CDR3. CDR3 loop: CASSPPGQGRNEQYF. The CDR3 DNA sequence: TGTGCCAGCAGTCCCCCGGGACAGGGGAGGAACGAGCAGTACTTC.

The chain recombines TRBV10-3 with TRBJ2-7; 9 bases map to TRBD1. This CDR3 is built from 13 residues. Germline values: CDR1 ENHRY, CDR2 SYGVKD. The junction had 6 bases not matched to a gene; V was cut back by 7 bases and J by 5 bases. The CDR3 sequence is CAITLGQGNEQYF. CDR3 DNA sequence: TGTGCCATCACCTTGGGACAGGGTAACGAGCAGTACTTC.

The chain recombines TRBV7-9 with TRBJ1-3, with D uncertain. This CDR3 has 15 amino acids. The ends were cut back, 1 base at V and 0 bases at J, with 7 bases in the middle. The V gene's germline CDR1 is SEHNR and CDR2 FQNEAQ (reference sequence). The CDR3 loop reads CASSLVAFSGNTIYF. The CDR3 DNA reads TGTGCCAGCAGCTTAGTAGCTTTCTCTGGAAACACCATATATTTT.

The CDR3 reads CASSGDTGMNTEAFF. CDR3 coding DNA: TGCGCCAGCAGCGGGGACACAGGGATGAACACTGAAGCTTTCTTT. This sequence joins TRBV4-1 and TRBJ1-1; D may be TRBD1 (6 bases). The CDR3 has 15 residues. The germline CDR1 and CDR2 sequences are MGHRA and YSYEKL. V was cut by 5 bases and J by 0 bases, with 13 bases left in between.